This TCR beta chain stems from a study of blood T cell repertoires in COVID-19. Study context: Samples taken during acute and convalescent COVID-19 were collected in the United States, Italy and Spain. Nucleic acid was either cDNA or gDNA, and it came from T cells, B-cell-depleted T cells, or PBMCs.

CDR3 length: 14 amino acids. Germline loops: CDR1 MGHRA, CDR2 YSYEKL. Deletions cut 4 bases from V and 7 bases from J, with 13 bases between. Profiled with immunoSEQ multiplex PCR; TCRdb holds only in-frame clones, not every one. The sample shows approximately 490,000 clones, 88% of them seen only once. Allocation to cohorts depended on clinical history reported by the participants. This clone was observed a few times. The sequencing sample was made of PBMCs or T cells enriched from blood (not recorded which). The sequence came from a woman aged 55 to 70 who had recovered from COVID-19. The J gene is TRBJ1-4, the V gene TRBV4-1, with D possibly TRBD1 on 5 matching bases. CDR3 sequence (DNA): TGCGCCAGCAGCCCGCAGGGAGGCTCTGAAAAACTGTTTTTT. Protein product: CASSPQGGSEKLFF.